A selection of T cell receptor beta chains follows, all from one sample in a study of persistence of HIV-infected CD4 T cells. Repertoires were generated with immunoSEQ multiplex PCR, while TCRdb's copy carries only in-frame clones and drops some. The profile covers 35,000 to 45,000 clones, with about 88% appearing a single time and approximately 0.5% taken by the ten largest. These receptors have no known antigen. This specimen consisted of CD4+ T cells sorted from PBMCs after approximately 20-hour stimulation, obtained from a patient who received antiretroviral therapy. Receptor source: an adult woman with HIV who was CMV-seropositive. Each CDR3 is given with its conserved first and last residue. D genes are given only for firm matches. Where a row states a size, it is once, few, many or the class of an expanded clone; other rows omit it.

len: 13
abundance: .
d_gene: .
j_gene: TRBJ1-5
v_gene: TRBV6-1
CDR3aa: CASSEMTQQPQHF
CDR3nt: TGTGCCAGCAGTGAAATGACCCAGCAGCCCCAGCATTTT

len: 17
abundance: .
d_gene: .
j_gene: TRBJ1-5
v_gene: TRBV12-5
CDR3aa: CASGLVTKQPSNQPQHF
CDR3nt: TGTGCTAGTGGTTTGGTAACTAAACAACCTAGCAATCAGCCCCAGCATTTT

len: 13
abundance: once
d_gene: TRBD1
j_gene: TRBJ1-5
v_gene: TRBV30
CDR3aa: CAWRGGAGQPQHF
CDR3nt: TGTGCCTGGAGAGGGGGCGCCGGACAGCCCCAGCATTTT

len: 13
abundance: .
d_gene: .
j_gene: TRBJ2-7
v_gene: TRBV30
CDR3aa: CAWSGTGTYEQYF
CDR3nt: TGTGCCTGGAGTGGTACAGGGACTTACGAGCAGTACTTC

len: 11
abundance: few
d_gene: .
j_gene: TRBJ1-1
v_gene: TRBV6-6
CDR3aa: CASSVNTEAFF
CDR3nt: TGTGCCAGCAGCGTGAACACTGAAGCTTTCTTT

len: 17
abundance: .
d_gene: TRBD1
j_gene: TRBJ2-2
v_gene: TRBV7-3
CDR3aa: CASSLVAGGWNTGELFF
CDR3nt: TGTGCCAGCAGCTTAGTGGCAGGGGGCTGGAACACCGGGGAGCTGTTTTTT

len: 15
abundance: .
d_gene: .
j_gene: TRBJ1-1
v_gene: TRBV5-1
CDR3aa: CASSTTGTVNTEAFF
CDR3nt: TGCGCCAGCAGCACCACCGGGACGGTGAACACTGAAGCTTTCTTT

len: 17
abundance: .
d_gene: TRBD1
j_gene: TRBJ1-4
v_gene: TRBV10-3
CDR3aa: CAISDRTGPHPGEKLFF
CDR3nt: TGTGCCATCAGTGATAGGACAGGGCCTCACCCCGGTGAAAAACTGTTTTTT

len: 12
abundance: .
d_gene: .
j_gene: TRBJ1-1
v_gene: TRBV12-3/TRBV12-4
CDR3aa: CASMDLGPEAFF
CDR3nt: TGTGCCAGCATGGATTTGGGACCTGAAGCTTTCTTT

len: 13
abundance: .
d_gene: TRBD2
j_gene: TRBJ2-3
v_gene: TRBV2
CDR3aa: CAGLASGPDTQYF
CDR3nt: TGTGCCGGACTAGCGTCAGGGCCAGATACGCAGTATTTT

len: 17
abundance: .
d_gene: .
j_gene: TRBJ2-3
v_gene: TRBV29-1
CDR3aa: CSVGRGAFLSSTDTQYF
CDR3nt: TGCAGCGTTGGACGCGGAGCCTTTCTCTCTAGCACAGATACGCAGTATTTT

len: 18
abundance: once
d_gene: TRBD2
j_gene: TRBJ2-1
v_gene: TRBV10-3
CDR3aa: CAISETPSGGGAANEQFF
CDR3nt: TGTGCCATCAGTGAGACACCCTCAGGCGGGGGGGCCGCAAATGAGCAGTTCTTC

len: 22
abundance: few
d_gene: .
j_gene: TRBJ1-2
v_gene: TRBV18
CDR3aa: CASSPPIQFEVSRLSGLYGYTF
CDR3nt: TGTGCCAGCTCACCACCGATCCAGTTTGAGGTGTCGAGACTCTCCGGTCTCTATGGCTACACCTTC

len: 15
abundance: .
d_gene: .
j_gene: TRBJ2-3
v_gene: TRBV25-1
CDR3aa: CASSGGHLSTDTQYF
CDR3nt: TGTGCCAGCAGTGGGGGACACCTTAGCACAGATACGCAGTATTTT

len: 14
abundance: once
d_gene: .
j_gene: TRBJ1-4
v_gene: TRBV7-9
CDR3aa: CASSPGPGNEKLFF
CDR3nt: TGTGCCAGCAGCCCAGGGCCAGGGAATGAAAAACTGTTTTTT

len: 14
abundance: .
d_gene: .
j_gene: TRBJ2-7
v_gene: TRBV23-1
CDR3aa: CASSQSWLGFEQYF
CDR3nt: TGCGCCAGCAGTCAATCGTGGTTGGGATTCGAGCAGTACTTC

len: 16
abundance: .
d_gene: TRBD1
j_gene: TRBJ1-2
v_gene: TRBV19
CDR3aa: CASSSGTGAINYGYTF
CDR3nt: TGTGCCAGTAGTTCCGGGACAGGGGCCATTAACTATGGCTACACCTTC

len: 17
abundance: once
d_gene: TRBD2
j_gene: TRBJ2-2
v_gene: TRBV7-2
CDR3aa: CASSQGRASGNTGELFF
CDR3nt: TGTGCCAGCAGTCAAGGTCGGGCTAGCGGGAACACCGGGGAGCTGTTTTTT

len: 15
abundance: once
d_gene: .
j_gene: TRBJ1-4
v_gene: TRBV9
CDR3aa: CASSDGGTANEKLFF
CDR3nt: TGTGCCAGCAGCGACGGGGGCACGGCTAATGAAAAACTGTTTTTT

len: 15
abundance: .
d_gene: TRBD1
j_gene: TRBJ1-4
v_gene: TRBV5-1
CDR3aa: CASRAGGATNEKLFF
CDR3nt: TGCGCCAGCAGGGCAGGGGGTGCAACTAATGAAAAACTGTTTTTT

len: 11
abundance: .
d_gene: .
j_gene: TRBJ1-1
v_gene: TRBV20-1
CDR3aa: CSATPGTEAFF
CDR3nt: TGCAGTGCTACCCCGGGAACTGAAGCTTTCTTT

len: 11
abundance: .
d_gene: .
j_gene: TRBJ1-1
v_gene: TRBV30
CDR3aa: CAWKTGIEAFF
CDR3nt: TGTGCCTGGAAAACTGGGATTGAAGCTTTCTTT

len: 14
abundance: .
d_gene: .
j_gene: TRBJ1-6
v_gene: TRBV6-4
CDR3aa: CASSELGSGSPLHF
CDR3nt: TGTGCCAGCAGTGAATTGGGAAGCGGTTCACCCCTCCACTTT

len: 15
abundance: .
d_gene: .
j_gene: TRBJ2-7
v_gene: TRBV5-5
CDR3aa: CASSLTSGPQVEQYF
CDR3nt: TGTGCCAGCAGCCTGACTTCCGGGCCTCAAGTCGAGCAGTACTTC

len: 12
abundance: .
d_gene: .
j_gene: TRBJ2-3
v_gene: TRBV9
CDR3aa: CASSVPPDTQYF
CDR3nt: TGTGCCAGCAGCGTACCTCCAGATACGCAGTATTTT

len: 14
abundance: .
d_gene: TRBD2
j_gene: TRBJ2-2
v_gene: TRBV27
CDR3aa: CASRAGGRTGELFF
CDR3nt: TGTGCCAGCAGAGCGGGGGGGCGTACCGGGGAGCTGTTTTTT

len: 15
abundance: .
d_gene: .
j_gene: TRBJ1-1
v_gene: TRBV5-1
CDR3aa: CASSLTGTPNTEAFF
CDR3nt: TGCGCCAGCAGCTTGACCGGGACACCGAACACTGAAGCTTTCTTT

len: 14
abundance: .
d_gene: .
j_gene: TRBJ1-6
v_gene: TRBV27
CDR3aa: CASGYRGVDSPLHF
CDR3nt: TGTGCCAGCGGATATAGGGGAGTGGATTCACCCCTCCACTTT

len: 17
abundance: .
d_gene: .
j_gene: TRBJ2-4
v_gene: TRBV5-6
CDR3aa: CASTGGRQDLAKNIQYF
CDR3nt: TGTGCCAGCACCGGGGGGAGACAGGACTTGGCCAAAAACATTCAGTACTTC

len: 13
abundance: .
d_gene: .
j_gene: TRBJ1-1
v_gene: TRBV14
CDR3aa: CASSREELTEAFF
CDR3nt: TGTGCCAGCAGCCGGGAGGAGTTAACTGAAGCTTTCTTT

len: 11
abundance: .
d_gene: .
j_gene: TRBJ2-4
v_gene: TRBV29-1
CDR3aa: CSARTVDIQYF
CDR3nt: TGCAGCGCCCGAACAGTGGACATTCAGTACTTC

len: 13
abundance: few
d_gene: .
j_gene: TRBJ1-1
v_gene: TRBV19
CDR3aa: CASGPPRGTEAFF
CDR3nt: TGTGCCAGTGGACCGCCTCGCGGCACTGAAGCTTTCTTT

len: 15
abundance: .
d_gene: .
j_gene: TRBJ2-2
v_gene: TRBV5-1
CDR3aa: CASSPRNSDSGELFF
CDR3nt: TGCGCCAGCAGCCCCCGAAATAGCGACTCCGGGGAGCTGTTTTTT

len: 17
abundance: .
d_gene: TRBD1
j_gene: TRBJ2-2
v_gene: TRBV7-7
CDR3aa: CASSSRTGTGGTGELFF
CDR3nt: TGTGCCAGCAGCTCCAGGACCGGGACAGGGGGCACCGGGGAGCTGTTTTTT

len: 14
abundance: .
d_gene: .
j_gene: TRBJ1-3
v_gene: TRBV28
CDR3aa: CASSPPRGMRTIYF
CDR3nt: TGTGCCAGCAGTCCCCCGCGGGGCATGAGAACCATATATTTT

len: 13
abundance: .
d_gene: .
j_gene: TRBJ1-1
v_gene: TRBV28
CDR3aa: CASSLPGFAEAFF
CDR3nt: TGTGCCAGCAGTTTACCGGGGTTCGCTGAAGCTTTCTTT

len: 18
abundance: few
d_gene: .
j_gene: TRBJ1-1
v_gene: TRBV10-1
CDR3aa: CASSDLRDEGGMNTEAFF
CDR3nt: TGCGCCAGCAGTGACCTCCGGGACGAAGGGGGTATGAACACTGAAGCTTTCTTT

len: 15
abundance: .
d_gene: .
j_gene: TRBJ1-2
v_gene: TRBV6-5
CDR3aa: CASSYVDRPNYGYTF
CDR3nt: TGTGCCAGCAGTTACGTTGACAGGCCCAACTATGGCTACACCTTC

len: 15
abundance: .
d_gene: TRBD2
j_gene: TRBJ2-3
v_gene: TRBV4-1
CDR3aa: CASSQPSGGTDTQYF
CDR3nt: TGCGCCAGCAGCCAACCTAGCGGGGGTACAGATACGCAGTATTTT

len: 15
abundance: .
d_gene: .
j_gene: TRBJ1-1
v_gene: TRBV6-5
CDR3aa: CASSPLDRLNTEAFF
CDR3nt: TGTGCCAGCAGTCCTCTCGACAGACTCAACACTGAAGCTTTCTTT

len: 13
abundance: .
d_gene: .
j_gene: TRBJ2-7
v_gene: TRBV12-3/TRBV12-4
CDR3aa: CASSFRAIYEQYF
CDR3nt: TGTGCCAGCAGTTTCCGGGCGATTTACGAGCAGTACTTC

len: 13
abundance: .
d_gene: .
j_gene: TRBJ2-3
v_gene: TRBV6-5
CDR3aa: CASRGRPADTQYF
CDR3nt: TGTGCCAGCAGGGGACGGCCCGCAGATACGCAGTATTTT

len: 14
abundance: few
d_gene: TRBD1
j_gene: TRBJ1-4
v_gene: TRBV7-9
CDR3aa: CASSFGQEVEKLFF
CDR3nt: TGTGCCAGCAGCTTCGGACAGGAGGTCGAAAAACTGTTTTTT

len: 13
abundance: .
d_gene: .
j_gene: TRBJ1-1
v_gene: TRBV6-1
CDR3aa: CASSEKGNTEAFF
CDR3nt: TGTGCCAGCAGTGAAAAGGGGAACACTGAAGCTTTCTTT

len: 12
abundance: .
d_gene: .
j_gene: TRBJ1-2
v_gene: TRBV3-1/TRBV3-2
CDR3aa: CASSQSTSPATF
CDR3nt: TGTGCCAGCAGCCAGAGTACATCTCCGGCGACCTTC

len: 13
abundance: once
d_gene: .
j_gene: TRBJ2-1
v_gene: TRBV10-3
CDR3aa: CAISQDSFNEQFF
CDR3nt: TGTGCCATCAGCCAGGACAGCTTCAATGAGCAGTTCTTC

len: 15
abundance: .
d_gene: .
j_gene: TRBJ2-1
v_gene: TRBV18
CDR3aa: CASSLTRDGGNEQFF
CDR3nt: TGTGCCAGCTCACTAACGAGGGACGGGGGAAATGAGCAGTTCTTC

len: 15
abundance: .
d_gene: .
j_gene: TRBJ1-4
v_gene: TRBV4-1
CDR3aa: CASSQGWGDNEKLFF
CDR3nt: TGCGCCAGCAGCCAAGGGTGGGGAGATAATGAAAAACTGTTTTTT

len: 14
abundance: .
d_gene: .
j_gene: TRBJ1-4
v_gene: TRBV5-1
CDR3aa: CASSFLTTNEKLFF
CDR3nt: TGCGCCAGCAGCTTCCTCACAACTAATGAAAAACTGTTTTTT

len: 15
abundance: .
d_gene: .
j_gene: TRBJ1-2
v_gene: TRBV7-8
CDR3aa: CASSLARQGTGGYTF
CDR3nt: TGTGCCAGCAGCTTAGCAAGGCAGGGGACGGGGGGCTACACCTTC